This T cell receptor (beta chain) originates from a study of blood T cell repertoires in COVID-19. The wider study: Acute and convalescent COVID-19 samples came from the United States, Italy and Spain. T cells, B-cell-depleted T cells, or PBMCs provided the cDNA or gDNA that served as material.

Germline CDR1 LNHDA, CDR2 SQIVND (reference sequence). CDR3 size: 15 residues. V dropped 1 base and J dropped 4 bases, with 11 bases sitting between them. Method: immunoSEQ multiplex PCR; TCRdb's copy keeps in-frame clones and lacks some. In the table there are 70,000 or so clones, about 68% of which are singletons. The specimen sequenced was peripheral blood. The clonotype was recovered from a woman in her 70s with acute or convalescent COVID-19. The chain combines TRBV19 with TRBJ2-1; D gene unclear. The CDR3 loop reads CASSIVATRYNEQFF. In DNA, the CDR3 is TGTGCCAGTAGTATAGTTGCTACGAGATACAATGAGCAGTTCTTC.